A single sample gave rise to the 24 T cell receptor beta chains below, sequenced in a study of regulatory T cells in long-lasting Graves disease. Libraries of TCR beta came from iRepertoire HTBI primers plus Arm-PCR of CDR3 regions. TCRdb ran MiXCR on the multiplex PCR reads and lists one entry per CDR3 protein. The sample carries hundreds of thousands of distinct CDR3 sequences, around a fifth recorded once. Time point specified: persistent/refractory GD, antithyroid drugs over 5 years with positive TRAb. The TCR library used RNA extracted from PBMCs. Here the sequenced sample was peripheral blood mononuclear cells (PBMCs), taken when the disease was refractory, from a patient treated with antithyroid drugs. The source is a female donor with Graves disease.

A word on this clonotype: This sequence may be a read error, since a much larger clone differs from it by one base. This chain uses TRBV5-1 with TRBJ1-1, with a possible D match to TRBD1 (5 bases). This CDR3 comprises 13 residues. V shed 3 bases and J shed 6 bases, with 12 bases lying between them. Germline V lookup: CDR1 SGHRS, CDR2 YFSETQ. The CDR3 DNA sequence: TGCGCCAGCAGCTGGACCAGGGCGGCTGAAGCTTTCTTT. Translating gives CASSWTRAAEAFF.

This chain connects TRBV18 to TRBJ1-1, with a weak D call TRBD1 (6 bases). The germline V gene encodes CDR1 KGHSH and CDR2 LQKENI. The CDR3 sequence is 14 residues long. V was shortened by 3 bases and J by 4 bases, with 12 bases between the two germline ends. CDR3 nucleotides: TGTGCCAGCTCACCCACAGGGATTGGCACTGAAGCTTTCTTT. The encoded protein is CASSPTGIGTEAFF.

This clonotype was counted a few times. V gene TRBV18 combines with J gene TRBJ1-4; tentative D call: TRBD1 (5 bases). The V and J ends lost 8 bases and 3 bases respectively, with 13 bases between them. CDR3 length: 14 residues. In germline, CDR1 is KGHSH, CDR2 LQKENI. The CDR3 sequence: CASGPGTANEKLFF. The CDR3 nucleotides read TGTGCCAGCGGGCCCGGGACGGCTAATGAAAAACTGTTTTTT.

CDR3 in amino acids: CASSLEIGCETQYF. CDR3 in DNA: TGTGCCAGCAGCTTGGAAATCGGCTGCGAGACCCAGTACTTC. The V call is TRBV5-8, the J call TRBJ2-5; D gene unclear. V dropped 0 bases and J dropped 5 bases, with 11 bases sitting between them. Germline V gene data show CDR1 as SGHTS and CDR2 as YDEGEE. The CDR3 has 14 amino acids.

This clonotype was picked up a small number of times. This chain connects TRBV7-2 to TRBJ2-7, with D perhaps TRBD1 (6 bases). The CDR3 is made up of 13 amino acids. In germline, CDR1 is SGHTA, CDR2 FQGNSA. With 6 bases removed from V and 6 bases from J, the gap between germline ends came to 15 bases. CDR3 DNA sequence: TGTGCCAGCAGTCTCGTGGGGGCGAGCGAGCAGTACTTC. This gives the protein CASSLVGASEQYF.

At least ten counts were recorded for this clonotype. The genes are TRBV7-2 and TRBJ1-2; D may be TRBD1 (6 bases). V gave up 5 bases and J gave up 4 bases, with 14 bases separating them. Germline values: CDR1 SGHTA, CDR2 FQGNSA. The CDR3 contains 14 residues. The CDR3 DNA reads TGTGCCAGCAGCCGTACAGGGATTAGCTATGGCTACACCTTC. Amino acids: CASSRTGISYGYTF.

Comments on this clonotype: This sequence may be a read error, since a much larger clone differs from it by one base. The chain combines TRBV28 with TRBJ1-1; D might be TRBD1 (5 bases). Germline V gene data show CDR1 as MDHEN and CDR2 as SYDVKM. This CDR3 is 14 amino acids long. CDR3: CASGFKQANTEAFF. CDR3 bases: TGTGCCAGCGGTTTTAAACAGGCAAACACTGAAGCTTTCTTT.

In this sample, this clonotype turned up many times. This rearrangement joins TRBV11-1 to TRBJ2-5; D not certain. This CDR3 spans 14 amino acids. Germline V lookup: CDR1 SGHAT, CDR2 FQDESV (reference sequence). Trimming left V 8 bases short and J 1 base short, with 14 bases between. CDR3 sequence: CASSSFWVQETQYF. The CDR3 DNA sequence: TGTGCCAGCTCCTCGTTCTGGGTCCAAGAGACCCAGTACTTC.

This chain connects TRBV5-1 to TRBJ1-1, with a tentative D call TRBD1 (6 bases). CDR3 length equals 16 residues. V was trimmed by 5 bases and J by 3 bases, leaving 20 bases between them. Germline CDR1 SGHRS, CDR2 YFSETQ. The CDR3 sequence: CASRRAGGWADTEAFF. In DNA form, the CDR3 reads TGCGCCAGCAGGCGGGCGGGGGGCTGGGCGGACACTGAAGCTTTCTTT.

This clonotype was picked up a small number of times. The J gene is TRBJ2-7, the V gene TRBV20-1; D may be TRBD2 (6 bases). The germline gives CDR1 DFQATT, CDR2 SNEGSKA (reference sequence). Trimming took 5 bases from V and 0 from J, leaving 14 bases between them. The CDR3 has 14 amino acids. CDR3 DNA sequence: TGCAGTGCTGCCGGGACTCTAAGCTCCTACGAGCAGTACTTC. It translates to CSAAGTLSSYEQYF.

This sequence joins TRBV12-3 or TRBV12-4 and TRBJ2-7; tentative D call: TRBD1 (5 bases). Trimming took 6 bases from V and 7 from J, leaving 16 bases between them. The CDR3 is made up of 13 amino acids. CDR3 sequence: CASSLMAGLEQYF. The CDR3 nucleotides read TGTGCCAGCAGCCTCATGGCAGGGTTAGAGCAGTACTTC.

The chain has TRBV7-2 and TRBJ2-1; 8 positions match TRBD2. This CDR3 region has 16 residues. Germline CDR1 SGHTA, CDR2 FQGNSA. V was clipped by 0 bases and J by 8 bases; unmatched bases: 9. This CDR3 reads CASSLAGGAGYDEQFF. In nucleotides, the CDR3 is TGTGCCAGCAGCTTAGCCGGGGGGGCCGGCTATGATGAGCAGTTCTTC.

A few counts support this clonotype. This chain's CDR3 is CASSSTTSGTIYF. The CDR3 DNA follows: TGTGCCAGCAGCTCAACAACCTCGGGGACCATATATTTT. The V call is TRBV6-1, the J call TRBJ1-3; no clear D. The CDR3 runs 13 residues. V lost 6 bases to trimming and J lost 10 bases, with 16 bases between them. Looked up from germline, CDR1 is MNHNS and CDR2 is SASEGT.

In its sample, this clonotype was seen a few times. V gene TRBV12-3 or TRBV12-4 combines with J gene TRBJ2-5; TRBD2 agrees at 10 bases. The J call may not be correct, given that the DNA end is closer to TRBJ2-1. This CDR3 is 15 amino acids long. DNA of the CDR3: TGTGCCAGCAGTCCGACGACTAGCGGGTACAATGAGCAGTTCTTC. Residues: CASSPTTSGYNEQFF.

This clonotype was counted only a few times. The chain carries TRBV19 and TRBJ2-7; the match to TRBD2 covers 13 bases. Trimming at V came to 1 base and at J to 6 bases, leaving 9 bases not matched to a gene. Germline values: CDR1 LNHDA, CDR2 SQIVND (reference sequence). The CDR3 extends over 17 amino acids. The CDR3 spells CASSIVGTSGNAGEQYF. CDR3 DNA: TGTGCCAGTAGTATAGTTGGGACTAGCGGGAACGCGGGCGAGCAGTACTTC.

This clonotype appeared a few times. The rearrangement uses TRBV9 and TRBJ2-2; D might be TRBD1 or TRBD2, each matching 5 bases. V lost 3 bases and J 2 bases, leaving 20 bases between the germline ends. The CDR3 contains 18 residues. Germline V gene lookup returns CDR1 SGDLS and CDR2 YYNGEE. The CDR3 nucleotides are TGTGCCAGCAGCGCCCACCGGGGAGCGAGGGGAAACACCGGGGAGCTGTTTTTT. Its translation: CASSAHRGARGNTGELFF.

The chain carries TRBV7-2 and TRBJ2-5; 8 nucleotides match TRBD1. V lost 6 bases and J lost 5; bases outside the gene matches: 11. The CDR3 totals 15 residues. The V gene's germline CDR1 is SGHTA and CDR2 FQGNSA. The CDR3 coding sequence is TGTGCCAGCAGACCTAGTCAGGGGGCGGAGGAGACCCAGTACTTC. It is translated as CASRPSQGAEETQYF. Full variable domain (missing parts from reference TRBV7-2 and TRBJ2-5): GAGVSQSPSNKVTEKGKDVELRCDPISGHTALYWYRQSLGQGLEFLIYFQGNSAPDKSGLPSDRFSAERTGGSVSTLTIQRTQQEDSAVYLCASRPSQGAEETQYFGPGTRLLVL.

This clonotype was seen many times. The CDR3 bases are TGTGCCAGCAGATCCAGAACAGCGCCTGAAGCTTTCTTT. It yields the protein CASRSRTAPEAFF. The genes are TRBV7-2 and TRBJ1-1; D call uncertain. The germline V gene encodes CDR1 SGHTA and CDR2 FQGNSA. The CDR3 is 13 residues long. Deletions cut 6 bases from V and 6 bases from J, with 14 bases between.

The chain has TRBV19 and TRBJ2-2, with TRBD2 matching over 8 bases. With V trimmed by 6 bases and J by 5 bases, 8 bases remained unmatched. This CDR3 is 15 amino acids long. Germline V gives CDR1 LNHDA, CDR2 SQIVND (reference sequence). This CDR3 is CASRSGGAGTGELFF. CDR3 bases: TGTGCCAGTAGGTCCGGGGGGGCAGGAACCGGGGAGCTGTTTTTT.

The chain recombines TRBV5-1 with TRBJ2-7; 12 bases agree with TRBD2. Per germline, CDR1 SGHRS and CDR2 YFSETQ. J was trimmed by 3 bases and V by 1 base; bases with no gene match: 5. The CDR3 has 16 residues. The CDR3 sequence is CASSLRPSGGDYEQYF. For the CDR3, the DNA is TGCGCCAGCAGCTTGAGGCCTAGCGGGGGGGACTACGAGCAGTACTTC.

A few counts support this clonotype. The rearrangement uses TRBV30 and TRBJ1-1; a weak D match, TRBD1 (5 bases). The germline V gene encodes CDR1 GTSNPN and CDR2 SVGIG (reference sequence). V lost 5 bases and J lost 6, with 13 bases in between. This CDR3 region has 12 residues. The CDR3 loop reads CAWAGDSPEAFF. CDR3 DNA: TGTGCCTGGGCGGGCGACAGCCCTGAAGCTTTCTTT.

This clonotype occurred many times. The CDR3 DNA reads TGTGCCAGCAGCCATGGAGGGGAGGACCAAGAGACCCAGTACTTC. Its protein product is CASSHGGEDQETQYF. The V and J genes are TRBV7-2 and TRBJ2-5; tentative D call: TRBD2 (6 bases). Germline-derived CDR1 and CDR2 are SGHTA and FQGNSA. The CDR3 loop spans 15 amino acids. The V end lost 5 bases, the J end lost 0 bases, and 13 bases lay between the germline ends.

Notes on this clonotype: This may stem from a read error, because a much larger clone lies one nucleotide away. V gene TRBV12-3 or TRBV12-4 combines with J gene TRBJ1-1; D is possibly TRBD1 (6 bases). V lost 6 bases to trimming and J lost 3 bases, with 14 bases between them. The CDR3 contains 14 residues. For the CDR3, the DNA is TGTGCCAGCAGCCCGGGACACATGGACACTGAAGCTTTCTTT. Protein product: CASSPGHMDTEAFF.

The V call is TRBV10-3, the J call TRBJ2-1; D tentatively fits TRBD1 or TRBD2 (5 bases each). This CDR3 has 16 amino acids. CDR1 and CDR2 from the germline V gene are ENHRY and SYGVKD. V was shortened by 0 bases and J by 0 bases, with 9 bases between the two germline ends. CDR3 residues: CAISESRDRSYNEQFF. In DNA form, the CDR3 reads TGTGCCATCAGTGAGTCACGGGACCGCTCCTACAATGAGCAGTTCTTC.